Following are 22 T cell receptor beta chains from one sample sequenced in a study of PD-1 blockade in classical Hodgkin lymphoma. In every patient, relapse followed autologous stem cell transplantation, while exposure to brentuximab vedotin differed. Here immunoSEQ multiplex PCR was the method, and the copy in TCRdb shows in-frame clones only, minus some. This table holds roughly 60,000 clones, about 92% found once. This material consisted of peripheral blood mononuclear cells (PBMCs), taken at baseline. Receptors were obtained from a human donor with classical Hodgkin lymphoma.

This clone is labeled medium-sized. The chain joins TRBV2 to TRBJ1-1; D might be TRBD1 (6 bases). V lost 7 bases and J 1 base, leaving 13 bases between the germline ends. The CDR3 loop spans 14 amino acids. Per the germline V gene, CDR1 is SNHLY and CDR2 is FYNNEI. Here the CDR3 DNA reads TGTGCCAGCACGCTGTTACAGGGGAACACTGAAGCTTTCTTT. Protein product: CASTLLQGNTEAFF.

The J gene is TRBJ2-1, the V gene TRBV9; no firm D call. This CDR3 contains 16 residues. Per the germline V gene, CDR1 is SGDLS and CDR2 is YYNGEE. Trimming pared 2 bases from V and 10 bases from J, leaving 22 bases between. As DNA, the CDR3 is TGTGCCAGCAGCGTTTCTGTTGGTCCTCCTGTCCCCGAGCAGTTCTTC. It is translated as CASSVSVGPPVPEQFF.

This clone was detected a few times. This chain uses TRBV6-5 with TRBJ2-7; tentative D call: TRBD2 (5 bases). This CDR3 has 13 residues. V lost 7 bases to trimming and J lost 2 bases, with 12 bases between them. Germline V lookup: CDR1 MNHEY, CDR2 SVGAGI. The CDR3 spells CASNQAGAYEQYF. DNA for the CDR3: TGTGCCAGCAACCAAGCCGGGGCCTACGAGCAGTACTTC.

The chain links TRBV10-3 to TRBJ2-2; D could derive from TRBD1 or TRBD2 (6 bases each). The CDR3 has 15 residues. V was trimmed by 6 bases and J by 0 bases, leaving 11 bases between them. CDR1 and CDR2 (germline): ENHRY, SYGVKD. This CDR3 reads CAIRGGGSNTGELFF. The CDR3 DNA is TGTGCCATCAGGGGGGGCGGCTCGAACACCGGGGAGCTGTTTTTT.

This clone was observed a handful of times. The rearrangement links TRBV7-9 to TRBJ2-4; no definite D call. CDR1 and CDR2 (germline): SEHNR, FQNEAQ (reference sequence). CDR3 length: 15 amino acids. V was trimmed by 1 base and J by 0 bases, leaving 7 bases between them. CDR3 protein: CASSLESIAKNIQYF. As DNA, the CDR3 is TGTGCCAGCAGCTTAGAGTCCATAGCCAAAAACATTCAGTACTTC.

The rearrangement links TRBV19 to TRBJ2-3, with 10 bases that match TRBD2. J lost 2 bases, V lost 7 bases, and 15 bases had no gene match. This CDR3 contains 18 residues. The germline gives CDR1 LNHDA, CDR2 SQIVND (reference sequence). The CDR3 spells CASTRGSSGSVVTDTQYF. CDR3 in DNA: TGTGCCAGTACCCGGGGGTCTAGCGGGAGCGTCGTCACAGATACGCAGTATTTT. The entire variable domain, with the rest obtained from reference TRBV19 and TRBJ2-3, is as follows: DGGITQSPKYLFRKEGQNVTLSCEQNLNHDAMYWYRQDPGQGLRLIYYSQIVNDFQKGDIAEGYSVSREKKESFPLTVTSAQKNPTAFYLCASTRGSSGSVVTDTQYFGPGTRLTVL.

V and J are TRBV14 and TRBJ2-2; possibly TRBD1 or TRBD2 for D (5 bases each). V lost 4 bases, J lost 1 base, and 7 bases lay in between. Germline V lookup: CDR1 SGHDN, CDR2 FVKESK. This CDR3 is built from 14 residues. The DNA of the CDR3 is TGTGCCAGCAGCCTGAGGGGGAACACCGGGGAGCTGTTTTTT. Amino acid sequence: CASSLRGNTGELFF. The full variable domain, in which reference TRBV14 and TRBJ2-2 provide the parts outside the CDR3, is EAGVTQFPSHSVIEKGQTVTLRCDPISGHDNLYWYRRVMGKEIKFLLHFVKESKQDESGMPNNRFLAERTGGTYSTLKVQPAELEDSGVYFCASSLRGNTGELFFGEGSRLTVL.

The rearrangement links TRBV28 to TRBJ1-4, with a tentative D call TRBD1 (5 bases). The length of the CDR3 is 12 residues. The germline CDR1 and CDR2 sequences are MDHEN and SYDVKM. V was shortened by 3 bases and J by 8 bases, with 7 bases between the two germline ends. The CDR3 protein is CASSLGPEKLFF. The CDR3 DNA reads as TGTGCCAGCAGTTTGGGACCCGAAAAACTGTTTTTT. The full variable domain, rest sourced from reference TRBV28 and TRBJ1-4, is DVKVTQSSRYLVKRTGEKVFLECVQDMDHENMFWYRQDPGLGLRLIYFSYDVKMKEKGDIPEGYSVSREKKERFSLILESASTNQTSMYLCASSLGPEKLFFGSGTQLSVL.

This clone occurred a few times. The chain has TRBV19 and TRBJ2-7; tentatively, D is TRBD1 or TRBD2 (5 bases each). The CDR3 contains 16 residues. Germline CDR1 and CDR2: LNHDA and SQIVND (reference sequence). The V end was cut by 2 bases, the J end by 3 bases, with 17 bases between. CDR3 protein: CASSIIDQGSVYEQYF. In nucleotides, the CDR3 is TGTGCCAGTAGTATAATCGATCAGGGTAGCGTCTACGAGCAGTACTTC.

The chain joins TRBV2 to TRBJ2-5; 9 positions match TRBD2. CDR1 and CDR2 (germline): SNHLY, FYNNEI. The CDR3 consists of 13 residues. V gave up 10 bases and J gave up 5 bases; unmatched junction bases: 8. The CDR3 loop reads CATRGLALETQYF. In DNA form, the CDR3 reads TGTGCCACCCGAGGACTAGCGTTGGAGACCCAGTACTTC. Complete variable domain (other parts from reference TRBV2 and TRBJ2-5): EPEVTQTPSHQVTQMGQEVILRCVPISNHLYFYWYRQILGQKVEFLVSFYNNEISEKSEIFDDQFSVERPDGSNFTLKIRSTKLEDSAMYFCATRGLALETQYFGPGTRLLVL.

The chain recombines TRBV28 with TRBJ2-1; 12 bases agree with TRBD2. The trim removed 3 bases at V and 7 bases at J, leaving 4 bases unmatched. Germline V gene sequence: CDR1 MDHEN, CDR2 SYDVKM. The CDR3 runs 15 residues. As DNA, the CDR3 is TGTGCCAGCAGTTTTCTAGCGGGAGGGACGAATGAGCAGTTCTTC. Translated: CASSFLAGGTNEQFF. Combining the CDR3 with reference TRBV28 and TRBJ2-1 gives the whole variable domain DVKVTQSSRYLVKRTGEKVFLECVQDMDHENMFWYRQDPGLGLRLIYFSYDVKMKEKGDIPEGYSVSREKKERFSLILESASTNQTSMYLCASSFLAGGTNEQFFGPGTRLTVL.

The V gene is TRBV6-1, the J gene TRBJ2-3, with D perhaps matching TRBD1 or TRBD2 (5 bases each). Trimming removed 0 bases at V and 4 bases at J, with 11 bases between. The germline V gene has CDR1 MNHNS and CDR2 SASEGT. The CDR3 is made up of 15 amino acids. CDR3 sequence reads: CASSEAEGPADTQYF. CDR3 bases: TGTGCCAGCAGTGAAGCCGAGGGGCCTGCAGATACGCAGTATTTT.

This clone was seen once. The chain combines TRBV6-1 with TRBJ2-7; TRBD1 matches 9 bases. V gave up 4 bases and J gave up 2 bases; unmatched junction bases: 3. From germline, CDR1 is MNHNS and CDR2 SASEGT. There are 14 residues in the CDR3. The CDR3 DNA follows: TGTGCCAGCAGTGGCTGGGACAGGGCCTACGAGCAGTACTTC. Translated: CASSGWDRAYEQYF.

This clone has more than one count but fewer than ten. This chain joins TRBV11-2 and TRBJ1-1; TRBD1 might be the D (6 bases). Trimming shortened V by 4 bases and J by 4 bases, and 13 bases separated the two germline ends. Germline CDR1 and CDR2: SGHAT and FQNNGV. This CDR3 spans 14 amino acids. CDR3 loop: CASSSQGLGTEAFF. The CDR3 DNA follows: TGTGCCAGCAGCTCACAGGGCTTGGGCACTGAAGCTTTCTTT. The entire variable domain, with the rest obtained from reference TRBV11-2 and TRBJ1-1, is as follows: EAGVAQSPRYKIIEKRQSVAFWCNPISGHATLYWYQQILGQGPKLLIQFQNNGVVDDSQLPKDRFSAERLKGVDSTLKIQPAKLEDSAVYLCASSSQGLGTEAFFGQGTRLTVV.

The rearrangement links TRBV9 to TRBJ1-2; 7 bases fit TRBD1. Germline lookup yields CDR1 SGDLS and CDR2 YYNGEE. This CDR3 is built from 14 residues. The V gene end was trimmed by 0 bases and the J gene end by 5 bases; junction bases not matched to a gene: 4. The CDR3 sequence: CASSVGTGEYGYTF. CDR3 DNA sequence: TGTGCCAGCAGCGTAGGGACAGGAGAATATGGCTACACCTTC.

This chain connects TRBV10-1 to TRBJ2-1; 7 bases line up with TRBD1. This CDR3 contains 17 residues. The germline V gene has CDR1 WNHNN and CDR2 SYGVQD (reference sequence). The V segment lost 4 bases and the J segment 6 bases; nucleotides outside the gene matches: 15. CDR3 residues: CASSGNIQGRLGNEQFF. The CDR3 nucleotides are TGCGCCAGCAGTGGGAACATACAGGGGAGACTTGGCAATGAGCAGTTCTTC.

The gene calls are TRBV7-8 and TRBJ2-7, with 10 nucleotides matching TRBD2. Trimming removed 1 base from V and 3 bases from J; junction bases left unmatched: 3. This CDR3 spans 15 amino acids. Germline V gene lookup returns CDR1 SGHVS and CDR2 FQNEAQ. CDR3 sequence reads: CASSLERGGRYEQYF. CDR3 coding DNA: TGTGCCAGCAGCTTAGAGCGGGGGGGCCGCTACGAGCAGTACTTC.

V and J are TRBV10-3 and TRBJ2-5, with D uncertain. Germline V gene data show CDR1 as ENHRY and CDR2 as SYGVKD. CDR3 length: 13 residues. Trimming took off 4 bases at V and 1 base at J, with 7 bases between the two ends. The chain's CDR3 is CAISGQAQETQYF. CDR3 DNA: TGTGCCATCAGTGGACAAGCCCAAGAGACCCAGTACTTC.

The chain has TRBV6-1 and TRBJ1-5; no definite D call. With 4 bases removed from V and 0 bases from J, the gap between germline ends came to 7 bases. Germline V gene sequence: CDR1 MNHNS, CDR2 SASEGT. This CDR3 is 14 amino acids long. The CDR3, as DNA: TGTGCCAGCAGTGTTGCCGATAGCAATCAGCCCCAGCATTTT. It codes for CASSVADSNQPQHF.

The chain couples TRBV25-1 to TRBJ2-4; TRBD2 aligns across 9 bases. The trim removed 2 bases at V and 8 bases at J, leaving 4 bases unmatched. The CDR3 is made up of 14 amino acids. From germline, CDR1 is MGHDK and CDR2 SYGVNS. The CDR3 sequence: CASSEGSGSDIQYF. CDR3 coding DNA: TGTGCCAGCAGTGAAGGTAGCGGGAGCGACATTCAGTACTTC.

The chain links TRBV5-4 to TRBJ1-1, with TRBD1 matching over 7 bases. The V segment lost 4 bases and the J segment 5 bases; nucleotides outside the gene matches: 11. From germline, CDR1 is SGHNT and CDR2 YYREEE (reference sequence). CDR3 length equals 15 residues. CDR3 bases: TGTGCCAGCAGCACTAGGACAGGCGAAAAAACTGAAGCTTTCTTT. Translation: CASSTRTGEKTEAFF.

The V gene is TRBV15, the J gene TRBJ2-7, with D unresolved. CDR3 size: 15 residues. V dropped 0 bases and J dropped 1 base, with 10 bases sitting between them. Germline CDR1 LNHNV, CDR2 YYDKDF (reference sequence). The CDR3 sequence is CATSRELAPSYEQYF. CDR3 DNA sequence: TGTGCCACCAGCAGAGAGTTGGCCCCGTCCTACGAGCAGTACTTC.